The 4 T cell receptor beta chains below all came from one sample that was sequenced in a study of tumor and adjacent non-tumor tissue in lung cancer. Three rounds of nested PCR, following a modified ARM-PCR protocol, produced the TCRbeta library. MiXCR, run by TCRdb on the multiplex PCR reads, gives a single entry per CDR3 protein. The profile shows tens of thousands of distinct CDR3 sequences, roughly 80% of them singletons. This sample's RNA came from whole unsorted tissue. Sequencing was performed on lung tumor tissue. The receptors originated from a woman aged 45-60 years with non-small cell lung cancer.

About this clonotype: The junction and the germline gene differ at one end; a read error may be behind it. The chain combines TRBV11-2 with TRBJ2-5, with a weak D call TRBD1 (6 bases). Germline V gene data show CDR1 as SGHAT and CDR2 as FQNNGV. The CDR3 length is 14 residues. CDR3 loop: CVSSSGQTRDTQYF. Here the CDR3 DNA reads TGTGTCAGCAGCTCCGGACAGACCCGGGATACCCAGTACTTC.

A word on this clonotype: The junction shows a germline mismatch at one end, possibly a read error. The V gene is TRBV15, the J gene TRBJ2-3; tentatively, D is TRBD2 (5 bases). The CDR3 is made up of 15 amino acids. Per the germline V gene, CDR1 is LNHNV and CDR2 is YYDKDF (reference sequence). The CDR3 bases are TGTGTCACCAGCACCCGCGGGCGCGGCTCAGATACGCAGTATTTT. Encoded protein: CVTSTRGRGSDTQYF.

A remark on this clonotype: A much larger clone sits a single nucleotide away, making a read error possible. The conserved phenylalanine or tryptophan normally closing the CDR3 is absent here, so this likely arose from a read error. The limits of the CDR3 on the DNA are not certain, so only TCRdb's listed CDR3 is given. The gene calls are TRBV29-1 and TRBJ2-1; the D call in the table, TRBD2, was not verified against the DNA. The CDR3 is 9 amino acids in total, end residues counted. Germline-derived CDR1 and CDR2 are SQVTM and ANQGSEA. CDR3 sequence reads: CSGRGPEFL.

This clonotype has only one observation. An end of the junction differs from the germline gene, which may be a read error. The chain links TRBV6-1 to TRBJ2-7; D is perhaps TRBD2 (5 bases). The V gene's germline CDR1 is MNHNS and CDR2 SASEGT. This CDR3 contains 14 residues. The CDR3 reads CASSYRDRTYEQYF. CDR3 DNA sequence: TGTGCTAGCAGTTACCGGGATCGAACCTACGAGCAGTACTTC.